This T cell receptor (beta chain) was identified during a study of blood T cell repertoires in COVID-19. The study drew participants aged roughly 18 to 89 years from 20 to 30 US areas. Trimming cost V 7 bases and J 0 bases, with 12 bases left between them. Germline values: CDR1 MNHNY, CDR2 SVGAGI (reference sequence). The CDR3 spans 15 residues. How the authors handled the data: Nucleated cell number was recorded as an estimate derived from reference gene primer amplification. Generated by immunoSEQ multiplex PCR, the TCRdb table keeps only in-frame clones and is missing some. D and trimming were read from the DNA, whereas the V and J calls and clone size are those reported in that table. Of a few hundred thousand clones listed, about 92% are singletons.

This sequence originates from a woman between 25 and 40 years old who had recovered from COVID-19. The sequencing sample was made of PBMCs or T cells enriched from blood (not recorded which). The chain links TRBV6-6 to TRBJ1-4, with D maybe TRBD1 (6 bases). The chain's CDR3 is CASIITGSTNEKLFF. CDR3 in DNA: TGTGCCAGCATAATTACAGGGTCAACTAATGAAAAACTGTTTTTT.